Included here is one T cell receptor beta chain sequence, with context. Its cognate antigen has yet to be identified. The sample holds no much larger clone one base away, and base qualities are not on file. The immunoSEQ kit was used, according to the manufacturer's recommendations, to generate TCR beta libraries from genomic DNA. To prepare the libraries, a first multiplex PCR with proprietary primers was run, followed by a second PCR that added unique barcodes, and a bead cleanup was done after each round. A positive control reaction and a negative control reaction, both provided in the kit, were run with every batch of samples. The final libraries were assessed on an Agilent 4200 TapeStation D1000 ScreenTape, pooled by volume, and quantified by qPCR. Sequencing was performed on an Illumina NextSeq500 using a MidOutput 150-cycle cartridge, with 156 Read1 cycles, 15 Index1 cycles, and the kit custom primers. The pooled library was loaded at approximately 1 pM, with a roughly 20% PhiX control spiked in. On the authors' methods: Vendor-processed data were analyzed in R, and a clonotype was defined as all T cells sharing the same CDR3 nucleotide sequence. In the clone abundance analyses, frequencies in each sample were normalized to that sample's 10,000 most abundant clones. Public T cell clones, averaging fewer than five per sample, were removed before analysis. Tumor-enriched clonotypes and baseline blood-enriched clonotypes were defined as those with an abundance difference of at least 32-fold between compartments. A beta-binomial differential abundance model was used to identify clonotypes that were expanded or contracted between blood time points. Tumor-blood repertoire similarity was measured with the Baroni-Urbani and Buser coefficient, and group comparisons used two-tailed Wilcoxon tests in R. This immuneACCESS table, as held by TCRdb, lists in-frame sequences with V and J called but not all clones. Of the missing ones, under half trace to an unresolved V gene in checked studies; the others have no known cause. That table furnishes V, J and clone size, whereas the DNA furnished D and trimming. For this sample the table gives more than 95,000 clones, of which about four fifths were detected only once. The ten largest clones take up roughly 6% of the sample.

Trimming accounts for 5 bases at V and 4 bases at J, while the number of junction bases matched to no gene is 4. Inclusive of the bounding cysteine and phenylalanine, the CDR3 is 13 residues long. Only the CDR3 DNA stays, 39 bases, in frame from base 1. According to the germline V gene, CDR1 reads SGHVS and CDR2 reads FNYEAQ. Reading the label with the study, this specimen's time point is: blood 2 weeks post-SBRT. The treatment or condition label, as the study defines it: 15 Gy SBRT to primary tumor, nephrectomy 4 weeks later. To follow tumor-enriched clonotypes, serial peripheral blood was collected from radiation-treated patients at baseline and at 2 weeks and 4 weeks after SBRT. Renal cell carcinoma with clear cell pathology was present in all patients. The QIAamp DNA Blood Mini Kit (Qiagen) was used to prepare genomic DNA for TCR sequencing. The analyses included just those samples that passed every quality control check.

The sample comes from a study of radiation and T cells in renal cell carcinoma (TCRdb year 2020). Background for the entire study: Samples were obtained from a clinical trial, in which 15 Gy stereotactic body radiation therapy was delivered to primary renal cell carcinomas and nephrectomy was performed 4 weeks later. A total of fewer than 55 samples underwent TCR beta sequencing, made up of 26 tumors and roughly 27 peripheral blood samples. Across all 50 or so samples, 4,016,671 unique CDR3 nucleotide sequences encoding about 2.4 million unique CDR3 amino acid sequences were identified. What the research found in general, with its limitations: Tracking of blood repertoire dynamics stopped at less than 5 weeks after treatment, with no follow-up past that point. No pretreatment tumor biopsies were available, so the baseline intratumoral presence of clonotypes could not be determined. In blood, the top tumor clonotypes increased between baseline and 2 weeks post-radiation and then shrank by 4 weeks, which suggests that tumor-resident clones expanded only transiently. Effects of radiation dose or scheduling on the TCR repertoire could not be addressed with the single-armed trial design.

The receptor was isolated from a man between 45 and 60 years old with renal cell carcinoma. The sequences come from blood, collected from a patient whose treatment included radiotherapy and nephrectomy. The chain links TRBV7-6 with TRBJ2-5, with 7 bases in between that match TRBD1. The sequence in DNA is TGTGCCAGCAGCCCAAGACAGGGAGAGACCCAGTACTTC. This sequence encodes CASSPRQGETQYF.